This T cell receptor beta chain was identified during a study of blood T cell repertoires in COVID-19. Study-level information: Material from acute and convalescent COVID-19 was sourced from the United States, Italy and Spain. Sources were T cells, B-cell-depleted T cells, or PBMCs; the material itself was cDNA or gDNA.

CDR1 and CDR2 from the germline V gene are SGHAT and FQNNGV. CDR3 length: 13 residues. V was clipped by 5 bases and J by 10 bases; unmatched bases: 4. Source study methods: Estimates of nucleated cell counts were drawn from the amplification of reference gene primers. Measured with immunoSEQ multiplex PCR; TCRdb has only the in-frame clones, and not every one. V, J and clone size are taken as reported in that table, and D and trimming were inferred from the DNA itself. The table records 200,000 or so clones, 80% to 90% of them present only once. This sequence joins TRBV11-2 and TRBJ1-6; 8 nucleotides match TRBD1. This TCR derives from a man aged 25-45 years with active or convalescent COVID-19. Input material: peripheral blood. CDR3 in DNA: TGTGCCAGCAGCCGGGACAGGCAATCACCCCTCCACTTT. This translates into CASSRDRQSPLHF.